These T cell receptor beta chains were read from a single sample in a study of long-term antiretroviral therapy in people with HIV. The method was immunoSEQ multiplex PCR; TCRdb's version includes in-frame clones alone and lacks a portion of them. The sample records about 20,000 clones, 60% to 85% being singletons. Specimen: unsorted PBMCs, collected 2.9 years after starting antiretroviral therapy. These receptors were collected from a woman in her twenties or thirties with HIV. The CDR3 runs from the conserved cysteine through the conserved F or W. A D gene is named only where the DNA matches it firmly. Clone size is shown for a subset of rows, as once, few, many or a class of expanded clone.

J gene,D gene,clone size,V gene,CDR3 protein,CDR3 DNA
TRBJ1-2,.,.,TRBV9,CASSRYTF,TGTGCCAGCAGCCGCTACACCTTC
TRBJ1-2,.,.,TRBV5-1,CASSFQGQDYGYTF,TGCGCCAGCAGCTTTCAGGGACAAGACTATGGCTACACCTTC
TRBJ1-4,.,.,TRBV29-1,CSIPPGGDHLRIATNEKLFF,TGCAGCATCCCTCCCGGGGGGGATCATCTCAGGATAGCAACTAATGAAAAACTGTTTTTT
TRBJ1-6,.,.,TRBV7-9,CAGARDGTSNSPLHF,TGTGCAGGGGCTAGGGATGGAACGAGCAATTCACCCCTCCACTTT
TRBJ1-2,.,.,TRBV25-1,CASSEEDRNGYTF,TGTGCCAGCAGTGAGGAGGACCGAAATGGCTACACCTTC
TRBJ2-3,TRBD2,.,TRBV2,CASSGTSGTDTQYF,TGTGCCAGCAGTGGGACTAGCGGCACAGATACGCAGTATTTT
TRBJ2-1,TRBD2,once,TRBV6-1,CASRDGGGSYNEQFF,TGTGCCAGCAGAGACGGGGGGGGCTCCTACAATGAGCAGTTCTTC
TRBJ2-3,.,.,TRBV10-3,CAISGGLDTQYF,TGTGCCATCAGTGGGGGATTAGATACGCAGTATTTT
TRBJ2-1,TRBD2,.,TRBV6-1,CASLTSGPVNEQFF,TGTGCCAGTTTGACTAGCGGGCCTGTCAATGAGCAGTTCTTC
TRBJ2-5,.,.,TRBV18,CASSPSGETQYF,TGTGCCAGCTCACCCTCTGGGGAGACCCAGTACTTC